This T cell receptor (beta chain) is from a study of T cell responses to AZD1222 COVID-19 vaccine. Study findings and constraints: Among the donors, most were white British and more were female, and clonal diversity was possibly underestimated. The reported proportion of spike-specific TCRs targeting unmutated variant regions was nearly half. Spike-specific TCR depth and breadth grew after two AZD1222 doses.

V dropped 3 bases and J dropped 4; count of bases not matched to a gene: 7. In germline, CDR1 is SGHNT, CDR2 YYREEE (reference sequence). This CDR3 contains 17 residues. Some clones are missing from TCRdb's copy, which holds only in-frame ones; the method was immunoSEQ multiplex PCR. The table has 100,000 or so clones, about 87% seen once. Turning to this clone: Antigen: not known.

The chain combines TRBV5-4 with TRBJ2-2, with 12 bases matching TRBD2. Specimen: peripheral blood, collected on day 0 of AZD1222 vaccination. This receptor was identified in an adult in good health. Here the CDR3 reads CASSSPSGRASTGELFF. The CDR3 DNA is TGTGCCAGCAGCTCGCCTAGCGGGAGGGCCAGCACCGGGGAGCTGTTTTTT. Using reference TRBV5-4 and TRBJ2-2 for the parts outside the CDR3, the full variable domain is ETGVTQSPTHLIKTRGQQVTLRCSSQSGHNTVSWYQQALGQGPQFIFQYYREEENGRGNFPPRFSGLQFPNYSSELNVNALELDDSALYLCASSSPSGRASTGELFFGEGSRLTVL.